The T cell receptor beta chain described here comes from a study of T cells in Graves' hyperthyroidism and ophthalmopathy. Exclusion of a patient resulted from uncontrolled infection, other autoimmune disease, pregnancy or lactation. This CDR3 region has 12 residues. Germline assignment: CDR1 KGHDR and CDR2 SFDVKD. V was pared by 9 bases and J by 4 bases, with 11 bases between. RNA transcripts yielded amplified TCR beta CDR3 regions. HTBI primers were the set used in a first-round RT-PCR of the TCR CDR3. TCRdb processed the multiplex PCR reads anew with MiXCR; each CDR3 protein has one entry. The data show hundreds of thousands of distinct CDR3 sequences, roughly 14% seen once. This clonotype was seen ten or more times.

The origin of this receptor is a woman aged 40 to 49 with Graves' ophthalmopathy. Source material: blood. This rearrangement joins TRBV24-1 to TRBJ2-5; D may be TRBD2 (6 bases). CDR3 in DNA: TGTGCCACCGGGGAGGATAGAGAGACCCAGTACTTC. This encodes CATGEDRETQYF.